A selection of T cell receptor beta chains follows, all from one sample in a study of blood T cell repertoires in COVID-19. Data came from immunoSEQ multiplex PCR; TCRdb stores just in-frame clones and leaves some out. The repertoire holds under 200,000 clones, 70% to 90% seen once, with about 22% in the top ten. Sequences were obtained from peripheral blood. The source is a man aged 60 to 75 with active or convalescent COVID-19. The CDR3 runs from the conserved cysteine through the conserved F or W. D genes are given only for firm matches. Only part of the rows carry a size: once, few, many, or a class if the clone is expanded.

d_call	clone_size	v_call	j_call	cdr3_aa	cdr3_nt
TRBD1	.	TRBV5-4	TRBJ1-2	CASSSRTGARGYTF	TGTGCCAGCAGCTCTCGGACAGGGGCAAGAGGCTACACCTTC
TRBD2	.	TRBV4-2	TRBJ2-7	CASSPWTSGGASPYEQYF	TGTGCCAGCAGCCCATGGACTAGCGGGGGGGCCAGTCCCTACGAGCAGTACTTC
.	.	TRBV6-1	TRBJ1-6	CASSEFTGQNSPLHF	TGTGCCAGCAGTGAGTTTACCGGACAGAATTCACCCCTCCACTTT
.	.	TRBV24-1	TRBJ2-3	CATSDPLGARVLTDTQYF	TGTGCCACCAGTGACCCCCTGGGAGCGAGGGTCCTCACAGATACGCAGTATTTT
.	.	TRBV4-1	TRBJ1-2	CASSQVGRLYGYTF	TGCGCCAGCAGCCAAGTCGGTCGACTCTATGGCTACACCTTC
TRBD2	.	TRBV10-3	TRBJ2-1	CAISGVTSGYNEQFF	TGTGCCATCAGTGGTGTTACTAGCGGATACAATGAGCAGTTCTTC
.	once	TRBV5-1	TRBJ2-3	CASSSDRHTDTQYF	TGCGCCAGCAGCTCCGACAGGCACACAGATACGCAGTATTTT
.	.	TRBV10-3	TRBJ2-6	CAISETDFGANVLTF	TGTGCCATCAGTGAAACAGATTTCGGGGCCAACGTCCTGACTTTC
.	.	TRBV2	TRBJ2-7	CASSEAGLARNEQYF	TGTGCCAGCAGTGAAGCAGGGCTAGCGCGAAACGAGCAGTACTTC
.	many	TRBV5-1	TRBJ2-1	CASSEQGEDNEQFF	TGCGCCAGCAGTGAGCAGGGCGAGGACAATGAGCAGTTCTTC
TRBD2	once	TRBV6-5	TRBJ2-2	CASSFPRGAAGELFF	TGTGCCAGCAGTTTCCCGCGGGGGGCGGCTGGGGAGCTGTTTTTT
TRBD1	once	TRBV2	TRBJ1-2	CASRPMTGDYGYTF	TGTGCCAGCAGACCCATGACAGGGGACTATGGCTACACCTTC
.	.	TRBV7-9	TRBJ1-2	CASSPNRQPGTF	TGTGCCAGCAGCCCGAATCGACAGCCGGGCACCTTC
.	.	TRBV18	TRBJ2-3	CASSQGGSTDTQYF	TGTGCCAGCTCACAAGGGGGTAGCACAGATACGCAGTATTTT
.	once	TRBV27	TRBJ1-1	CASSLPFGATFF	TGTGCCAGCAGTTTACCGTTTGGGGCAACTTTCTTT
.	.	TRBV25-1	TRBJ2-2	CASSESDGEYTGELFF	TGTGCCAGCAGTGAATCGGACGGGGAATACACCGGGGAGCTGTTTTTT
.	.	TRBV14	TRBJ1-3	CASNRTCGNTIYF	TGTGCCAGCAACCGGACATGTGGAAACACCATATATTTT
.	.	TRBV7-8	TRBJ1-2	CASSSSTGRRGGYTF	TGTGCCAGCAGCTCCTCTACGGGACGGCGGGGGGGCTACACCTTC
.	.	TRBV5-1	TRBJ1-2	CASSLAAGVGGYTF	TGCGCCAGCAGCTTGGCAGCGGGGGTCGGTGGCTACACCTTC
.	few	TRBV5-1	TRBJ2-5	CASSFQEGGGRETQYF	TGCGCCAGCAGCTTTCAAGAGGGGGGGGGCCGAGAGACCCAGTACTTC
.	.	TRBV7-9	TRBJ1-2	CASSSVPRNYGYTF	TGTGCCAGCAGCTCTGTCCCGAGAAACTATGGCTACACCTTC
TRBD1	few	TRBV24-1	TRBJ1-2	CATNLTGGNYGYTF	TGTGCCACCAATCTGACAGGGGGCAACTATGGCTACACCTTC
TRBD1	.	TRBV29-1	TRBJ1-2	CSVGGQGDYGYTF	TGCAGCGTCGGAGGACAGGGTGACTATGGCTACACCTTC
TRBD2	.	TRBV5-1	TRBJ2-1	CASSLGLAGGKIYNEQFF	TGCGCCAGCAGCTTGGGGCTAGCGGGGGGAAAGATTTACAATGAGCAGTTCTTC
.	.	TRBV19	TRBJ2-7	CASSTRGTNYEQYF	TGTGCCAGTAGTACGCGGGGTACGAACTACGAGCAGTACTTC
.	.	TRBV5-1	TRBJ2-7	CASSPGVEGETWQYF	TGCGCCAGCAGCCCTGGGGTGGAGGGAGAGACTTGGCAGTACTTC
TRBD1	.	TRBV2	TRBJ2-1	CASRAGTVNYNEQFF	TGTGCCAGCAGGGCCGGGACAGTAAATTACAATGAGCAGTTCTTC
TRBD2	.	TRBV6-2/TRBV6-3	TRBJ2-7	CASRPSGGTPYEQYF	TGTGCCAGCAGGCCTAGCGGGGGGACCCCATACGAGCAGTACTTC
.	.	TRBV5-4	TRBJ1-1	CASTTGGTMNTEAFF	TGTGCCAGCACCACCGGGGGTACAATGAACACTGAAGCTTTCTTT
TRBD1	.	TRBV5-8	TRBJ1-5	CASSPVGQGNQPQHF	TGTGCCAGCAGCCCAGTAGGACAGGGAAATCAGCCCCAGCATTTT
.	.	TRBV6-6	TRBJ1-6	CASTDGSNSPLHF	TGTGCCAGCACAGACGGGTCGAATTCACCCCTCCACTTT
.	few	TRBV2	TRBJ2-1	CASRTRGIGHFEQFF	TGTGCCAGCAGAACCCGGGGGATAGGCCATTTTGAGCAGTTCTTC
.	.	TRBV11-2	TRBJ1-2	CASSLFRGGYGYTF	TGTGCCAGCAGCTTATTCAGGGGTGGCTATGGCTACACCTTC
.	.	TRBV7-6	TRBJ1-5	CASSLAVQAYSNQPQHF	TGTGCCAGCAGCTTAGCTGTACAGGCTTATAGCAATCAGCCCCAGCATTTT
TRBD2	.	TRBV24-1	TRBJ2-1	CATSDPTGGSGQFF	TGTGCCACCAGTGACCCCACGGGAGGGTCGGGGCAGTTCTTC
.	few	TRBV4-1	TRBJ1-2	CASSQDGQINYGYTF	TGCGCCAGCAGCCAAGATGGGCAGATCAACTATGGCTACACCTTC
TRBD1	.	TRBV18	TRBJ1-1	CASSLLGQGSSEAFF	TGTGCCAGCTCACTCCTAGGACAGGGGTCGTCTGAAGCTTTCTTT
TRBD2	.	TRBV2	TRBJ2-5	CASSARGGGQETQYF	TGTGCCAGCAGTGCTCGTGGCGGGGGGCAAGAGACCCAGTACTTC
.	.	TRBV10-2	TRBJ2-1	CASSEVGFTSPVF	TGCGCCAGCAGTGAGGTTGGGTTCACTAGCCCGGTCTTC
.	.	TRBV3-1/TRBV3-2	TRBJ2-6	CASSRVNSGANVLTF	TGTGCCAGCAGCCGCGTGAACTCTGGGGCCAACGTCCTGACTTTC
.	.	TRBV4-1	TRBJ2-3	CASSQPLGGSGTDTQYF	TGCGCCAGCAGCCAGCCCTTAGGGGGATCGGGCACAGATACGCAGTATTTT
.	.	TRBV11-2	TRBJ1-1	CASSLAGRSEAFF	TGTGCCAGCAGCTTAGCGGGAAGGTCTGAAGCTTTCTTT